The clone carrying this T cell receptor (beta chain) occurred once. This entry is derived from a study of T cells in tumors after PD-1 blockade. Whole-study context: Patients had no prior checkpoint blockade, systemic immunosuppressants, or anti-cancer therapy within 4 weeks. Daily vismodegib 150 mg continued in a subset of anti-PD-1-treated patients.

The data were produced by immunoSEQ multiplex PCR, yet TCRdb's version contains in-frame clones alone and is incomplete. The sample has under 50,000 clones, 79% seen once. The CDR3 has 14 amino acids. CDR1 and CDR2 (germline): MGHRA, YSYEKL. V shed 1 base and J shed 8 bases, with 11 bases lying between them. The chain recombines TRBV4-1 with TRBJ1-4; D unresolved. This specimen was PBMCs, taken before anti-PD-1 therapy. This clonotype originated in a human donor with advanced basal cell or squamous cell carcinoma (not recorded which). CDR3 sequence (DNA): TGCGCCAGCAGCCAAGGGCTGCAAGGGGAAAAACTGTTTTTT. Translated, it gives CASSQGLQGEKLFF.